These T cell receptor beta chains were read from a single sample in a study of blood T cell repertoires in COVID-19. Clones were read by immunoSEQ multiplex PCR, and TCRdb kept only the in-frame ones, dropping some. The sample has 200,000 to 250,000 clones, about four fifths seen once. Sequenced material: PBMCs or T cells enriched from blood (not recorded which). These receptors all stem from a middle-aged woman who had been exposed to COVID-19. Both conserved end residues are part of each CDR3. A D gene is named only where the DNA matches it firmly. Clone sizes are given selectively: once, few, many, or a class where the clone is expanded.

length	V	D	J	size	DNA	CDR3
15	TRBV19	TRBD1	TRBJ1-2	-	TGTGCCAGTAGCACCCAGGGGGCCGAAGGCTATGGCTACACCTTC	CASSTQGAEGYGYTF
13	TRBV5-1	TRBD2	TRBJ2-3	-	TGCGCCAGCAGCTTTGGGGGGGAAGATACGCAGTATTTT	CASSFGGEDTQYF
12	TRBV24-1	TRBD1	TRBJ2-1	-	TGTGCCACCAGCATGACAGGGTCGCAGCAGTTCTTC	CATSMTGSQQFF
16	TRBV19	TRBD2	TRBJ2-1	-	TGTGCCAGTAGTATGGGCGGACTAGCGCTACGCAATGAGCAGTTCTTC	CASSMGGLALRNEQFF
13	TRBV19	TRBD1	TRBJ1-2	-	TGTGCCAGTAGTTCCCGACAGGGTCAAGGCTACACCTTC	CASSSRQGQGYTF
14	TRBV5-6	-	TRBJ1-1	few	TGTGCCAGCAGCTTGGATCTCGGGAACACTGAAGCTTTCTTT	CASSLDLGNTEAFF
16	TRBV4-2	-	TRBJ2-2	-	TGTGCCAGCAGCCAAGGATTAGGAGCGGGCACCGGGGAGCTGTTTTTT	CASSQGLGAGTGELFF
15	TRBV18	-	TRBJ2-1	-	TGTGCCAGCTCACCAGACGGAGCGGCTTACAATGAGCAGTTCTTC	CASSPDGAAYNEQFF
16	TRBV19	TRBD1	TRBJ1-5	-	TGTGCCAGTAGCACCGGGACAGGGTATAGCAATCAGCCCCAGCATTTT	CASSTGTGYSNQPQHF
14	TRBV20-1	-	TRBJ1-1	few	TGCAGTGCTAGTGCAGGGGTGGGGAACACTGAAGCTTTCTTT	CSASAGVGNTEAFF
18	TRBV19	TRBD1	TRBJ2-2	-	TGTGCCAGTAGTAGATTTGCGGTAGGACAGGGAAGGACCGGGGAGCTGTTTTTT	CASSRFAVGQGRTGELFF
16	TRBV27	TRBD1	TRBJ1-4	-	TGTGCCAGCAGCCCCCACAGGGGGCGGGATGATGAAAAACTGTTTTTT	CASSPHRGRDDEKLFF
14	TRBV27	-	TRBJ2-3	-	TGTGCCAGCAGTTCACACAGGGGCACAGATACGCAGTATTTT	CASSSHRGTDTQYF
14	TRBV7-9	-	TRBJ2-1	-	TGTGCCAGCAGCTTACTAGGTGGTCAGAATGAGCAGTTCTTC	CASSLLGGQNEQFF
16	TRBV5-5	-	TRBJ2-3	-	TGTGCCAGCAGCCTTAACTCCAGGACAGACACAGATACGCAGTATTTT	CASSLNSRTDTDTQYF
14	TRBV5-1	-	TRBJ2-3	-	TGCGCCAGCAGCCGAGACCCGGAGGCAGATACGCAGTATTTT	CASSRDPEADTQYF
15	TRBV19	TRBD1	TRBJ1-6	-	TGTGCCAGTAGGAATCGACAGGGACCTAATTCACCCCTCCACTTT	CASRNRQGPNSPLHF
15	TRBV19	TRBD1	TRBJ2-2	-	TGTGCCAGTCAACTTGACAGGGTGGGCGCCGGGGAGCTGTTTTTT	CASQLDRVGAGELFF
14	TRBV2	TRBD2	TRBJ2-3	-	TGTGCCAGCAGTGAAAAGCGGGGGGGCGATACGCAGTATTTT	CASSEKRGGDTQYF
15	TRBV15	TRBD1	TRBJ2-3	-	TGTGCCACCAGCATCCCGACAGGGTCAACAGATACGCAGTATTTT	CATSIPTGSTDTQYF
15	TRBV11-3	-	TRBJ2-1	-	TGTGCCAGCAGCTTCCGGGCCGGGACCTACAATGAGCAGTTCTTC	CASSFRAGTYNEQFF
17	TRBV4-1	TRBD1	TRBJ1-2	-	TGCGCCAGCAGCCCTGGGACAGGGATGTTTTCCGACTATGGCTACACCTTC	CASSPGTGMFSDYGYTF
16	TRBV11-2	-	TRBJ2-3	-	TGTGCCAGCAGCACGCGGACAACGTTAAGCACAGATACGCAGTATTTT	CASSTRTTLSTDTQYF
12	TRBV9	-	TRBJ1-1	-	TGTGCCAGCAGCCCTTGGGCCACTGAAGCTTTCTTT	CASSPWATEAFF
13	TRBV30	-	TRBJ1-3	-	TGTGCTCTTACCCAGGGGCACGGAAACACCATATATTTT	CALTQGHGNTIYF
16	TRBV19	TRBD1	TRBJ1-1	-	TGTGCCAGTAGTATAGCCAGGACAGGAACAAACACTGAAGCTTTCTTT	CASSIARTGTNTEAFF
15	TRBV6-5	TRBD1	TRBJ2-7	-	TGTGCCAGCAGTTATGGCTGGGACAGCACCTACGAGCAGTACTTC	CASSYGWDSTYEQYF
14	TRBV4-1	TRBD1	TRBJ1-2	-	TGCGCCAGCAGCCAAGGGGACAGGGCCTATGGCTACACCTTC	CASSQGDRAYGYTF
16	TRBV5-1	TRBD2	TRBJ2-5	-	TGCGCCAGCAGCTTGGCGTCTAGCGGGGGGGAAGAGACCCAGTACTTC	CASSLASSGGEETQYF
14	TRBV10-3	-	TRBJ1-5	-	TGTGCCATCAGTGAAAGTGGGGGCAACCAGCCCCAGCATTTT	CAISESGGNQPQHF
18	TRBV15	TRBD2	TRBJ2-5	-	TGTGCCACCAGCAGAGCGGGCGCTAGCGGGGGGCTATTGGAGACCCAGTACTTC	CATSRAGASGGLLETQYF
14	TRBV18	TRBD1	TRBJ2-7	-	TGTGCCAGCTCACGCCGGGACAGAATCTACGAGCAGTACTTC	CASSRRDRIYEQYF
14	TRBV9	TRBD2	TRBJ2-1	-	TGTGCCAGCAGCACAAGCGGGGGTGGCGATGAGCAGTTCTTC	CASSTSGGGDEQFF
17	TRBV9	TRBD1	TRBJ2-1	-	TGTGCCAGCAGCGTAGGGAGGGGACAGGGACTCTACAATGAGCAGTTCTTC	CASSVGRGQGLYNEQFF
15	TRBV28	-	TRBJ1-1	-	TGTGCCAGCAGTTTCCCGGGGCGGGGGGGAACTGAAGCTTTCTTT	CASSFPGRGGTEAFF
16	TRBV18	TRBD1	TRBJ1-6	-	TGTGCCAGCTCACTTCGCGACGGGACAGGGCCCTCACCCCTCCACTTT	CASSLRDGTGPSPLHF
16	TRBV11-1	TRBD2	TRBJ2-3	-	TGTGCCAGCAGCCTCGAGACTAGCGGGGGCACAGATACGCAGTATTTT	CASSLETSGGTDTQYF
16	TRBV18	-	TRBJ1-3	-	TGTGCCAGCTCCCTCCGACAGGTCCTCTCTGGAAACACCATATATTTT	CASSLRQVLSGNTIYF
12	TRBV5-1	-	TRBJ1-4	-	TGCGCCAGCAGCTACGGGAATGAAAAACTGTTTTTT	CASSYGNEKLFF
11	TRBV27	-	TRBJ2-7	-	TGTGCCAGCAGTTTATCGGGGACAACGTACTTC	CASSLSGTTYF
18	TRBV9	TRBD1	TRBJ2-7	-	TGTGCCAGCAGCGTAGCGGGGGACAGGGGGCCCGATCAGGGGGAGCAGTACTTC	CASSVAGDRGPDQGEQYF